Described below is a single TCR beta chain sequence and its context. Authors' methods: From reference gene primer amplification, estimates of nucleated cell counts were derived. The protocol was immunoSEQ multiplex PCR, while the TCRdb copy is restricted to in-frame clones and leaves out a portion. V and J calls and clone size are copied from that table; D and trimming were computed from the DNA. The table lists 200,000 to 250,000 clones, around 82% of them singletons, with under 8.5% in the top ten. Germline V gene lookup returns CDR1 SGHVS and CDR2 FNYEAQ. The CDR3 runs to 16 residues. Trimming removed 3 bases from V and 8 bases from J; junction bases left unmatched: 12. The source of the sample is a study of blood T cell repertoires in COVID-19.

The receptor's source is a woman between 65 and 79 years old with acute or convalescent COVID-19. The sequenced sample was peripheral blood. The chain joins TRBV7-6 to TRBJ1-3, with TRBD1 matching 8 bases. The CDR3 loop is CASSLAAGGAWDTIYF. CDR3 bases: TGTGCCAGCAGCTTGGCCGCAGGGGGCGCGTGGGACACCATATATTTT. The variable domain in full, completed from reference TRBV7-6 and TRBJ1-3, reads GAGVSQSPRYKVTKRGQDVALRCDPISGHVSLYWYRQALGQGPEFLTYFNYEAQQDKSGLPNDRFSAERPEGSISTLTIQRTEQRDSAMYRCASSLAAGGAWDTIYFGEGSWLTVV.